The next 20 T cell receptor beta chains were all read from a single sample in a study of brain T cells in children with intractable seizures. Some clones are missing from TCRdb's copy, which holds only in-frame ones; the method was immunoSEQ multiplex PCR. In the table there are 300,000 to 400,000 clones, roughly 92% of which are singletons. Specified time point: blood from clinic visit 5 months post-surgery; TSC patient then seizure free. Sequencing used peripheral blood, obtained roughly 5 months after surgery. The source is a boy in the first two years of life with tuberous sclerosis and intractable seizures.

This clone was observed once. The rearrangement links TRBV28 to TRBJ1-3, with TRBD1 matching over 9 bases. The V gene's germline CDR1 is MDHEN and CDR2 SYDVKM. This CDR3 is 15 amino acids long. V shed 3 bases and J 4 bases; nucleotides not matched to a gene: 4. CDR3 in DNA: TGTGCCAGCAGTTTGGTCGGACAGGGGGGAAACACCATATATTTT. Translated: CASSLVGQGGNTIYF.

V is TRBV19 and J is TRBJ1-5; D may be TRBD1 (6 bases). CDR1 is LNHDA, CDR2 SQIVND, per germline (reference sequence). The V end was cut by 3 bases, the J end by 4 bases, with 22 bases between. The CDR3 length is 18 residues. CDR3 DNA: TGTGCCAGTAGTATGAGTAGGTCTGGCCAGGGGAATAATCAGCCCCAGCATTTT. Translation gives CASSMSRSGQGNNQPQHF.

The chain joins TRBV30 to TRBJ1-2; D might be TRBD1 (5 bases). From germline, CDR1 is GTSNPN and CDR2 SVGIG (reference sequence). Trimming removed 4 bases from V and 4 bases from J, with 19 bases in between. The CDR3 extends over 15 amino acids. The CDR3 loop reads CAWKTAGTSTYGYTF. CDR3 nucleotide sequence: TGTGCCTGGAAGACTGCGGGGACTAGTACCTATGGCTACACCTTC.

The rearrangement uses TRBV15 and TRBJ2-6, with no clear D. CDR1 LNHNV and CDR2 YYDKDF come from the germline V gene (reference sequence). V lost 7 bases and J lost 2, with 6 bases in between. This CDR3 has 13 residues. In DNA, the CDR3 is TGTGCCACCACAGGTACTGGGGCCAACGTCCTGACTTTC. Protein sequence: CATTGTGANVLTF. Filled out from reference TRBV15 and TRBJ2-6, the complete variable domain reads DAMVIQNPRYQVTQFGKPVTLSCSQTLNHNVMYWYQQKSSQAPKLLFHYYDKDFNNEADTPDNFQSRRPNTSFCFLDIRSPGLGDTAMYLCATTGTGANVLTFGAGSRLTVL.

The V and J genes are TRBV6-1 and TRBJ2-1; 9 nucleotides agree with TRBD2. CDR3 length: 17 residues. CDR1 is MNHNS, CDR2 SASEGT, per germline. The ends lost 0 bases at V and 4 bases at J; junction bases unmatched: 7. Written as DNA, the CDR3 is TGTGCCAGCAGTGAAGCCCCTCTAGCGGGAAGGTACAATGAGCAGTTCTTC. This codes for CASSEAPLAGRYNEQFF.

This chain uses TRBV27 with TRBJ2-5; maybe TRBD1 (6 bases). The ends were cut back, 0 bases at V and 5 bases at J, with 10 bases in the middle. Per germline, CDR1 MNHEY and CDR2 SMNVEV (reference sequence). The CDR3 is 14 residues long. This CDR3 is CASSLSYQGETQYF. The DNA of the CDR3 is TGTGCCAGCAGTTTATCGTATCAGGGGGAGACCCAGTACTTC.

The chain joins TRBV11-3 to TRBJ2-7, with 10 positions matching TRBD1. Germline CDR1 SGHNT, CDR2 YENEEA. CDR3 length: 14 residues. V lost 6 bases to trimming and J lost 7 bases; unmatched junction nucleotides: 9. The CDR3 nucleotides read TGTGCCAGCAGTCTTGGGACAGGGGTCTGGGAGCAGTACTTC. It is translated as CASSLGTGVWEQYF.

This clone was detected only once. This chain uses TRBV20-1 with TRBJ2-7; unclear D gene. Trimming removed 7 bases from V and 0 bases from J, with 7 bases in between. The CDR3 runs to 11 residues. The germline gives CDR1 DFQATT, CDR2 SNEGSKA (reference sequence). The CDR3 DNA reads as TGCAGTGTCGGCAGCTCCTACGAGCAGTACTTC. Translating it yields CSVGSSYEQYF.

V and J are TRBV2 and TRBJ1-4; D is unresolved. This CDR3 has 18 residues. Trimming stripped 5 bases from V and 8 bases from J, with 27 bases between. The germline gives CDR1 SNHLY, CDR2 FYNNEI. The CDR3 spells CASSRLQYGERGREKLFF. CDR3 coding DNA: TGTGCCAGCAGTCGCCTACAATATGGGGAGCGGGGTCGGGAAAAACTGTTTTTT.

The rearrangement uses TRBV15 and TRBJ2-5; 7 nucleotides line up with TRBD1. Germline lookup yields CDR1 LNHNV and CDR2 YYDKDF (reference sequence). This CDR3 has 16 amino acids. V shed 1 base and J 3 bases; nucleotides not matched to a gene: 8. The CDR3 loop is CATSRGGGQLKETQYF. Here the CDR3 DNA reads TGTGCCACCAGCAGAGGAGGGGGACAGCTCAAAGAGACCCAGTACTTC.

This chain uses TRBV6-6 with TRBJ2-1, with D perhaps matching TRBD2 (5 bases). In germline, CDR1 is MNHNY, CDR2 SVGAGI (reference sequence). The CDR3 runs to 11 residues. Trimming took 8 bases from V and 4 from J, leaving 6 bases between them. Here the CDR3 reads CASRGYNEQFF. The CDR3 DNA is TGTGCCAGCCGAGGGTACAATGAGCAGTTCTTC.

The CDR3 sequence is CASSMTDRASPSGNTEAFF. The DNA of the CDR3 is TGTGCCAGTAGTATGACAGACAGGGCATCTCCGAGTGGGAACACTGAAGCTTTCTTT. The chain recombines TRBV19 with TRBJ1-1; 7 nucleotides line up with TRBD1. The V gene's germline CDR1 is LNHDA and CDR2 SQIVND (reference sequence). Unmatched junction bases numbered 17, after V lost 3 bases and J lost 1 base. The length of the CDR3 is 19 residues. Supplemented by reference TRBV19 and TRBJ1-1, the full variable domain reads DGGITQSPKYLFRKEGQNVTLSCEQNLNHDAMYWYRQDPGQGLRLIYYSQIVNDFQKGDIAEGYSVSREKKESFPLTVTSAQKNPTAFYLCASSMTDRASPSGNTEAFFGQGTRLTVV.

V and J are TRBV30 and TRBJ1-3, with TRBD1 identical over 7 bases. CDR1 and CDR2 (germline): GTSNPN, SVGIG (reference sequence). V was pared by 5 bases and J by 3 bases, with 7 bases of the junction left unmatched. The CDR3 loop spans 14 amino acids. This CDR3 is CAWGTGTVGNTIYF. The CDR3 DNA is TGTGCCTGGGGTACCGGGACAGTTGGAAACACCATATATTTT.

This chain links TRBV5-6 with TRBJ2-1; 8 bases fit TRBD2. CDR3 length: 17 residues. CDR1 SGHDT and CDR2 YYEEEE come from the germline V gene. J was trimmed by 5 bases and V by 5 bases; bases with no gene match: 15. CDR3 nucleotides: TGTGCCAGCAGTCAGATCACCATGCGGGAGGTGGACAATGAGCAGTTCTTC. It is translated as CASSQITMREVDNEQFF.

This clone was seen just once. The rearrangement uses TRBV3-1 (or the pseudogene TRBV3-2) and TRBJ2-1, with 9 bases fitting TRBD2. The CDR3 has 12 amino acids. Germline CDR1 LGHDT, CDR2 YNNKEL (reference sequence). The J segment lost 5 bases and the V segment lost 11 bases, leaving 4 bases of the junction unmatched. In DNA form, the CDR3 reads TGTGCCGTGACTAGCGGTCACAATGAGCAGTTCTTC. It translates to CAVTSGHNEQFF.

This sequence joins TRBV7-6 and TRBJ2-7; D remains ambiguous. V was pared by 2 bases and J by 3 bases, with 5 bases between. The germline CDR1 and CDR2 sequences are SGHVS and FNYEAQ. The CDR3 sequence is 12 residues long. CDR3 bases: TGTGCCAGCAGCTTACGGAGCTACGAGCAGTACTTC. Encoded protein: CASSLRSYEQYF.

The V and J genes are TRBV11-2 and TRBJ2-3; D tentatively reads TRBD1 or TRBD2 (6 bases each). Germline lookup yields CDR1 SGHAT and CDR2 FQNNGV. CDR3 length: 15 amino acids. Trimming removed 1 base from V and 2 bases from J, with 10 bases in between. The CDR3 bases are TGTGCCAGCAGCTTAGTTGGGGGGCCCACAGATACGCAGTATTTT. This codes for CASSLVGGPTDTQYF.

The rearrangement links TRBV1 to TRBJ2-5; the table gives TRBD2 as D, unverified against the DNA. TRBV1 represents a pseudogene. The CDR3 contains 18 residues. CDR3 loop: CTSSQEPRIAGGRETQYF. The CDR3 region has the DNA TGCACCAGCAGCCAAGAGCCCCGTATAGCGGGAGGGAGGGAGACCCAGTACTTC.

The chain joins TRBV6-4 to TRBJ2-7, with D maybe TRBD2 (5 bases). The CDR3 runs 22 residues. Trimming left V 2 bases short and J 0 bases short, with 32 bases between. Germline V CDR1 and CDR2: MRHNA, SNTAGT. The CDR3 sequence: CASSDPIQHGGLRVRFSYEQYF. Written as DNA, the CDR3 is TGTGCCAGCAGTGACCCTATTCAGCATGGTGGCTTGAGGGTAAGGTTCTCCTACGAGCAGTACTTC.

The table lists this clone with a few counts. This rearrangement joins TRBV5-1 to TRBJ2-1; 11 bases align to TRBD2. Germline V gives CDR1 SGHRS, CDR2 YFSETQ. CDR3 length equals 15 residues. V lost 5 bases, J lost 8 bases, and 9 bases stayed unmatched. The CDR3 reads CASRVTSGSFDEQFF. Here the CDR3 DNA reads TGCGCCAGCAGGGTTACTAGCGGGAGTTTTGATGAGCAGTTCTTC.